The clone carrying this T cell receptor (beta chain) has more than one count but fewer than ten. Its antigen remains unidentified. This CDR3 contains 13 residues. Germline V gives CDR1 SGHAT, CDR2 FQNNGV. Trimming pared 6 bases from V and 1 base from J, leaving 9 bases between. These data belong to a study of T cell repertoires in cytomegalovirus infection. TCRdb processed the reads anew with MiXCR; each CDR3 protein has one entry. The table lists 550,000 to 850,000 distinct CDR3 sequences, around a third of them singletons. This sequence joins TRBV11-2 and TRBJ1-1; D unresolved. The sample here was cultured PBMCs, taken from culture after CMV antigen stimulation. The clonotype originates from a human donor in good health (CMV status not recorded). Some clones in this sample may be carry-over from other donors' samples. The CDR3 DNA follows: TGTGCCAGCAGACGAGTAGGGAACACTGAAGCTTTCTTT. This gives the protein CASRRVGNTEAFF.